The clone carrying this TCR beta chain was counted between two and nine times. The antigen remains undetermined. cDNA synthesis used the whole RNA isolate, giving expressed TCRB sequences. Data came from immunoSEQ multiplex PCR; TCRdb stores just in-frame clones and leaves some out. The repertoire holds about 640,000 clones, with around 12% as singletons. This sample was taken from a study of beta chain features in type 1 diabetes. Overall study context: Taken together, all samples contributed around 100,000,000 examined sorted cells. Findings and caveats of the study: The study left unresolved whether HLA type influences TCRB rearrangement. Significant though moderate, a shortening of TCRB CDR3s appeared in all four CD4+ subsets of Type 1 diabetes patients. A closer apparent resemblance between naive, central memory and Treg TCRB repertoires was seen in patients than in healthy donors.

The length of the CDR3 is 12 residues. V gave up 6 bases and J gave up 9 bases, with 12 bases separating them. The germline V gene encodes CDR1 MGHDK and CDR2 SYGVNS. Purity (above 95%) was reached by all sorted populations. The gene calls are TRBV25-1 and TRBJ2-1, with D possibly being TRBD1 (6 bases). This sequence originates from a man younger than 45 with type 1 diabetes. Sequenced sample: naive CD4+ T cells from blood. The DNA for the CDR3 is TGTGCCAGCAGCACAGGGCCGGGTGAGCAGTTCTTC. The encoded protein is CASSTGPGEQFF.